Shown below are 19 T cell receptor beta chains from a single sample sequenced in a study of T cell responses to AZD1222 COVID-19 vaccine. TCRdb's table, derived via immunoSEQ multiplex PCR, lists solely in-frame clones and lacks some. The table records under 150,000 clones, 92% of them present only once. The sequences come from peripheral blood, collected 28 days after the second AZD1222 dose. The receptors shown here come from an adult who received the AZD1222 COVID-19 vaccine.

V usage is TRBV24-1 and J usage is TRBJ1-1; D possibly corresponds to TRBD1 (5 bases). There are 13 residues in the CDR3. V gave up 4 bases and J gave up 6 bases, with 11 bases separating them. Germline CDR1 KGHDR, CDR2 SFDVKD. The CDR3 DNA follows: TGTGCCACCAGTGAGGTTCAGGGTTCTGAAGCTTTCTTT. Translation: CATSEVQGSEAFF.

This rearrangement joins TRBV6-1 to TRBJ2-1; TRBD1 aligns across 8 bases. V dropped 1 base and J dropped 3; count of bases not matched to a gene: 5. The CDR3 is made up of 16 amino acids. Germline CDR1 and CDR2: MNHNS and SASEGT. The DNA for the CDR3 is TGTGCCAGCAGTGAAGGGGCAGGGGGCGACTACAATGAGCAGTTCTTC. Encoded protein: CASSEGAGGDYNEQFF.

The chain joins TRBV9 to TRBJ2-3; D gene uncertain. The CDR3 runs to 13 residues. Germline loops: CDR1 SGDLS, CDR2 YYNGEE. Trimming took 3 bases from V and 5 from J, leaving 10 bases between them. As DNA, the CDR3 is TGTGCCAGCAGCGGCCTCCTAGGAGATACGCAGTATTTT. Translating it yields CASSGLLGDTQYF.

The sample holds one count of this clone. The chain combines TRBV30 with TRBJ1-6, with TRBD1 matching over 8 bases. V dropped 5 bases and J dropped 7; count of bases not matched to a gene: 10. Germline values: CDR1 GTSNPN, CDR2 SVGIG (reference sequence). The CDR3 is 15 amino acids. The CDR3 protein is CAWSLRDRTNSPLHF. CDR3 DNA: TGTGCCTGGTCTCTCCGGGACAGGACAAATTCACCCCTCCACTTT. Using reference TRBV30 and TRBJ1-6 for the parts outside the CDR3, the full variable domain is SQTIHQWPATLVQPVGSPLSLECTVEGTSNPNLYWYRQAAGRGLQLLFYSVGIGQISSEVPQNLSASRPQDRQFILSSKKLLLSDSGFYLCAWSLRDRTNSPLHFGNGTRLTVT.

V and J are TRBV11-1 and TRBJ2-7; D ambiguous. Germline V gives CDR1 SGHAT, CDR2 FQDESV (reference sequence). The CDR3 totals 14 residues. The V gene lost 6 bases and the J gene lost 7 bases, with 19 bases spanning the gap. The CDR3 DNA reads TGTGCCAGCAGACAGTCCAGCAATCCCTTGGAGCAGTACTTC. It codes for CASRQSSNPLEQYF.

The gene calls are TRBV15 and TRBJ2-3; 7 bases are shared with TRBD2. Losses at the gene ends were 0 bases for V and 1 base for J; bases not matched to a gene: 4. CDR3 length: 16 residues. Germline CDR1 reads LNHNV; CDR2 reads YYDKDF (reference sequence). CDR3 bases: TGTGCCACCAGCAGAGATGGGGGGGGAGGCACAGATACGCAGTATTTT. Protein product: CATSRDGGGGTDTQYF.

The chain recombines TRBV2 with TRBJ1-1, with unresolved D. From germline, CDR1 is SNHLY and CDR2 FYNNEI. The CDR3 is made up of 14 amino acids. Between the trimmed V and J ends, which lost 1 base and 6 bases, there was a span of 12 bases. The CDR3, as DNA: TGTGCCAGCAGTGAAGATGTAAGCAGTCCTGAAGCTTTCTTT. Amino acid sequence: CASSEDVSSPEAFF.

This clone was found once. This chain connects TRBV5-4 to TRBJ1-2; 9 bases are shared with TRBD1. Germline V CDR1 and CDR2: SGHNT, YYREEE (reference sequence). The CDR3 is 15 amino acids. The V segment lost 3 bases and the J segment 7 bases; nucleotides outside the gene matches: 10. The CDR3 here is CASSWDEQGASGYTF. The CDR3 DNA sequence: TGTGCCAGCAGCTGGGACGAACAGGGGGCTAGTGGCTACACCTTC.

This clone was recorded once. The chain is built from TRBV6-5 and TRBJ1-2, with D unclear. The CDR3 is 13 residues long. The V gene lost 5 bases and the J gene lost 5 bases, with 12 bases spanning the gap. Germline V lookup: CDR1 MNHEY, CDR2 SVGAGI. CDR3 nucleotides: TGTGCCAGCAGTCCCTCAGACATTTATGGCTACACCTTC. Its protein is CASSPSDIYGYTF.

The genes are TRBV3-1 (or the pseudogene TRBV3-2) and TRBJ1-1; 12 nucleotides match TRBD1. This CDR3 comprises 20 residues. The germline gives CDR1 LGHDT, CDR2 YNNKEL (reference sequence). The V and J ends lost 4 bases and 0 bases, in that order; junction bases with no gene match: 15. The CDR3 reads CASSRAHPGTGGEVNTEAFF. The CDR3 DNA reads TGTGCCAGCAGCCGCGCCCATCCCGGGACAGGGGGCGAGGTGAACACTGAAGCTTTCTTT.

The DNA for the CDR3 is TGTGCCATCTCACCTCCTAGCACAGATACGCAGTATTTT. Translation gives CAISPPSTDTQYF. V usage is TRBV28 and J usage is TRBJ2-3; the D is unclear. CDR1 is MDHEN, CDR2 SYDVKM, per germline. There are 13 residues in the CDR3. Trimming removed 10 bases from V and 0 bases from J, with 11 bases in between.

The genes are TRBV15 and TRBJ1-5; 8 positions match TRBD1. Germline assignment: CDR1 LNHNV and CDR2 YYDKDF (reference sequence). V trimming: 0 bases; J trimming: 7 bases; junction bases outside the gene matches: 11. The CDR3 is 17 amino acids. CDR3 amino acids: CATSRDGTGTIGQPQHF. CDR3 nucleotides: TGTGCCACCAGCAGAGATGGGACAGGTACGATCGGGCAGCCCCAGCATTTT.

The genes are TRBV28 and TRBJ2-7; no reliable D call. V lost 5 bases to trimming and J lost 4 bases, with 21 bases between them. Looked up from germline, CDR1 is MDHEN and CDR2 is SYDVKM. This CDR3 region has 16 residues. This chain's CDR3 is CASSPSVGRLRYEQYF. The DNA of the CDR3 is TGTGCCAGCAGTCCCTCGGTCGGCAGGCTCAGGTACGAGCAGTACTTC.

The CDR3 loop is CASSPRLGSHNEQFF. As DNA, the CDR3 is TGTGCCAGCAGCCCACGACTAGGGAGCCACAATGAGCAGTTCTTC. The chain is built from TRBV7-9 and TRBJ2-1; a possible D gene is TRBD2 (6 bases). CDR3 size: 15 residues. CDR1 SEHNR and CDR2 FQNEAQ come from the germline V gene (reference sequence). V shed 5 bases and J shed 5 bases, with 16 bases lying between them. The variable domain in full, with the rest retrieved from reference TRBV7-9 and TRBJ2-1, is DTGVSQNPRHKITKRGQNVTFRCDPISEHNRLYWYRQTLGQGPEFLTYFQNEAQLEKSRLLSDRFSAERPKGSFSTLEIQRTEQGDSAMYLCASSPRLGSHNEQFFGPGTRLTVL.

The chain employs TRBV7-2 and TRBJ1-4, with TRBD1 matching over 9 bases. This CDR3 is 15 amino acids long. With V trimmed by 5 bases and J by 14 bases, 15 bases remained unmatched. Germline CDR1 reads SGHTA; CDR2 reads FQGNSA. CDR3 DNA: TGTGCCAGCAGCCTCGAACCGGGACAGGGCGCGGGGCTGTTTTTT. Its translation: CASSLEPGQGAGLFF.

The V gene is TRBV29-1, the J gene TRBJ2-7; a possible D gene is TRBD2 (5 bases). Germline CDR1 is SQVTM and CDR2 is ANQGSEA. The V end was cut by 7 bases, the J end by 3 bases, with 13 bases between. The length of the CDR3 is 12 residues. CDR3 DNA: TGCAGCGCCCTTGGCAGCGGCTACGAGCAGTACTTC. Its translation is CSALGSGYEQYF.

This CDR3 reads CASSRGAATYEQYF. CDR3 DNA: TGTGCCAGCTCACGCGGGGCGGCAACCTACGAGCAGTACTTC. This chain links TRBV18 with TRBJ2-7; weak D call: TRBD2 (6 bases). Germline V gives CDR1 KGHSH, CDR2 LQKENI. The V end lost 4 bases, the J end lost 2 bases, and 12 bases lay between the germline ends. The CDR3 totals 14 residues.

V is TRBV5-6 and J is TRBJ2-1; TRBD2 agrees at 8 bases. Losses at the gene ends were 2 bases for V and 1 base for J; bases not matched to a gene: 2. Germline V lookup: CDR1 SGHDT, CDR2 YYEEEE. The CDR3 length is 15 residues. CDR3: CASSFGGASYNEQFF. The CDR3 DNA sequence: TGTGCCAGCAGCTTCGGGGGGGCATCCTACAATGAGCAGTTCTTC.

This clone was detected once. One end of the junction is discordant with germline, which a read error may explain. DNA for the CDR3: TGTGCCAGCAGCGTAACGGGATCTCTGGCCGGGGAGCTGTTTTTT. It translates to CASSVTGSLAGELFF. J is TRBJ2-2 and V is TRBV7-3; tentative D call: TRBD2 (5 bases). Germline V lookup: CDR1 SGHTA, CDR2 FQGTGA. This CDR3 is built from 15 residues. The whole variable domain, filled in from reference TRBV7-3 and TRBJ2-2, reads GAGVSQTPSNKVTEKGKYVELRCDPISGHTALYWYRQSLGQGPEFLIYFQGTGAADDSGLPNDRFFAVRPEGSVSTLKIQRTERGDSAVYLCASSVTGSLAGELFFGEGSRLTVL.